This TCR beta chain is from a study of cytomegalovirus exposure and HLA in healthy donors. Use of 60 Vbeta and 13 Jbeta primers characterized the PCR. Profiling relied on immunoSEQ multiplex PCR, and the TCRdb table lists in-frame clones only, not all of them. The sample records over 150,000 clones, approximately 80% being singletons. As regards this clone: No antigen is known for it.

The CDR3 length is 13 residues. Germline trimming cut 4 bases from V and 4 bases from J; bases unmatched to any gene: 2. The germline CDR1 and CDR2 sequences are MDHEN and SYDVKM. Study findings and constraints: The study flagged about 150 TCR beta chains as cytomegalovirus-associated.

V usage is TRBV28 and J usage is TRBJ2-3; 7 nucleotides line up with TRBD2. The clonotype originates from a woman aged 45-60 years in good health and CMV-seronegative. Sequenced sample: PBMCs. Here the CDR3 DNA reads TGTGCCAGCAGTTCGACTAGCTCAGATACGCAGTATTTT. It yields the protein CASSSTSSDTQYF.